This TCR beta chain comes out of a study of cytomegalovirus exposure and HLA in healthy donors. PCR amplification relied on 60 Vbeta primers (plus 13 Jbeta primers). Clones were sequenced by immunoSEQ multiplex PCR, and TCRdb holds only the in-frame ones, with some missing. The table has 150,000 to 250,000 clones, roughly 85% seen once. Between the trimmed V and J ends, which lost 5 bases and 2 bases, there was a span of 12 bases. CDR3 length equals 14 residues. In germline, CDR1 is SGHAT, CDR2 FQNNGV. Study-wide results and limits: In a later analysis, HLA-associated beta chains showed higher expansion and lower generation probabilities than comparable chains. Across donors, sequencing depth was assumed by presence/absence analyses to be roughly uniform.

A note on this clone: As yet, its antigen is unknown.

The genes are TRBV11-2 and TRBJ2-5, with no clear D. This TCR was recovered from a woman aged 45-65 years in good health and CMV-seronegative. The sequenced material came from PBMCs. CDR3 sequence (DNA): TGTGCCAGCAGCCCCGGTCCGGTACAAGAGACCCAGTACTTC. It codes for CASSPGPVQETQYF.